The 30 T cell receptor beta chains below all came from one sample that was sequenced in a study of blood T cell repertoires in COVID-19. This table comes from immunoSEQ multiplex PCR, and its TCRdb copy is limited to in-frame clones, with some not included. In the table there are about 520,000 clones, 75% to 90% of which are singletons. The sequenced sample was peripheral blood. The receptors were gathered from a human donor in a cohort sampled during active COVID-19.

The sample holds a few counts of this clone. This sequence joins TRBV18 and TRBJ2-1; 9 nucleotides line up with TRBD2. CDR1 and CDR2 from the germline V gene are KGHSH and LQKENI. This CDR3 contains 16 residues. V shed 4 bases, J shed 5 bases, and the junction held 9 bases outside the gene matches. The CDR3 spells CASSLTATSGDNEQFF. In nucleotides, the CDR3 is TGTGCCAGCTCACTTACGGCGACTAGCGGTGACAATGAGCAGTTCTTC.

J is TRBJ1-5 and V is TRBV25-1, with a weak D call TRBD1 (5 bases). Germline lookup yields CDR1 MGHDK and CDR2 SYGVNS. CDR3 size: 15 residues. V lost 4 bases, J lost 3 bases, and 13 bases lay in between. The CDR3: CASSAPGSVNQPQHF. CDR3 sequence (DNA): TGTGCCAGCAGTGCCCCAGGGTCAGTCAATCAGCCCCAGCATTTT.

This chain links TRBV28 with TRBJ2-7; D possibly corresponds to TRBD2 (6 bases). CDR1 and CDR2 (germline): MDHEN, SYDVKM. CDR3 size: 14 residues. The V end was cut by 8 bases, the J end by 1 base, with 15 bases between. Here the CDR3 reads CASGRGTVSYEQYF. The CDR3 DNA reads as TGTGCCAGCGGACGCGGGACGGTGTCCTACGAGCAGTACTTC.

This chain connects TRBV19 to TRBJ2-1; D is unresolved. The CDR3 is 17 amino acids. Per the germline V gene, CDR1 is LNHDA and CDR2 is SQIVND (reference sequence). The germline V and J ends were trimmed by 3 bases and 7 bases, with 22 bases remaining between them. CDR3 residues: CASSIPHKNAPGNEQFF. The DNA for the CDR3 is TGTGCCAGTAGTATCCCCCATAAGAATGCGCCTGGTAATGAGCAGTTCTTC.

V gene TRBV27 combines with J gene TRBJ1-3; 9 bases agree with TRBD1. J gave up 6 bases and V 2 bases, and 5 bases lay outside the gene matches. Germline assignment: CDR1 MNHEY and CDR2 SMNVEV (reference sequence). This CDR3 has 15 residues. CDR3 in amino acids: CASSLRTGVENTIYF. The CDR3 nucleotides read TGTGCCAGCAGTTTAAGGACAGGGGTCGAAAACACCATATATTTT.

This chain uses TRBV28 with TRBJ2-7, with TRBD2 matching over 7 bases. CDR1 and CDR2 (germline): MDHEN, SYDVKM. The trim removed 5 bases at V and 1 base at J, leaving 5 bases unmatched. This CDR3 is built from 14 residues. CDR3 bases: TGTGCCAGCAGTCCTAGCGGCAAATCCTACGAGCAGTACTTC. Translated: CASSPSGKSYEQYF.

This chain uses TRBV6-2 or TRBV6-3 with TRBJ1-5; the D gene is possibly TRBD1 (6 bases). CDR3 size: 14 residues. Trimming left V 2 bases short and J 5 bases short, with 10 bases between. Germline CDR1 MNHEY, CDR2 SVGEGT. The CDR3 DNA reads as TGTGCCAGCAGTTACGGGGGGGCCCATCAGCCCCAGCATTTT. Its protein is CASSYGGAHQPQHF.

This chain joins TRBV6-2 or TRBV6-3 and TRBJ1-2; TRBD1 matches at 10 bases. The CDR3 consists of 15 residues. V was clipped by 5 bases and J by 6 bases; unmatched bases: 9. Per the germline V gene, CDR1 is MNHEY and CDR2 is SVGEGT. The CDR3 reads CASSKQDRGMHGYTF. CDR3 DNA sequence: TGTGCCAGCAGTAAACAGGACAGGGGGATGCATGGCTACACCTTC.

About this clone: Other DNA sequences in this sample translate to the same CDR3. The V and J genes are TRBV10-3 and TRBJ2-1; TRBD2 agrees at 8 bases. This CDR3 contains 15 residues. The junction had 2 bases not matched to a gene; V was cut back by 0 bases and J by 4 bases. Germline V gives CDR1 ENHRY, CDR2 SYGVKD. The CDR3 bases are TGTGCCATCAGTGAGTCGTCGGGGGGGTACAATGAGCAGTTCTTC. It translates to CAISESSGGYNEQFF.

This chain joins TRBV27 and TRBJ2-6; D is unresolved. Per the germline V gene, CDR1 is MNHEY and CDR2 is SMNVEV (reference sequence). Trimming removed 0 bases from V and 2 bases from J, with 8 bases in between. CDR3 length equals 16 residues. The CDR3 loop reads CASSLSSSPGANVLTF. CDR3 DNA sequence: TGTGCCAGCAGTTTATCATCGTCTCCTGGGGCCAACGTCCTGACTTTC.

The chain combines TRBV20-1 with TRBJ1-1; no definite D call. Germline values: CDR1 DFQATT, CDR2 SNEGSKA (reference sequence). With 3 bases removed from V and 3 bases from J, the gap between germline ends came to 14 bases. The CDR3 has 14 residues. The CDR3 region has the DNA TGCAGTGCTAGTCGCGAGACATCAGACACTGAAGCTTTCTTT. This codes for CSASRETSDTEAFF.

This clone was found a few times. The chain uses TRBV7-2 and TRBJ2-7; possibly TRBD1 for D (6 bases). Germline V gives CDR1 SGHTA, CDR2 FQGNSA. V was trimmed by 1 base and J by 10 bases, leaving 17 bases between them. The CDR3 sequence is 14 residues long. For the CDR3, the DNA is TGTGCCAGCAGCTTAGAGGGACAAGGCAGTCACCAGTACTTC. This encodes CASSLEGQGSHQYF.

The V gene is TRBV3-1 (or the pseudogene TRBV3-2), the J gene TRBJ1-1; maybe TRBD1 (6 bases). This CDR3 region has 13 residues. Germline CDR1 reads LGHDT; CDR2 reads YNNKEL (reference sequence). The V end was cut by 4 bases, the J end by 3 bases, with 9 bases between. CDR3 protein: CASSLRGDTEAFF. CDR3 in DNA: TGTGCCAGCAGCCTCAGGGGAGACACTGAAGCTTTCTTT.

The chain is built from TRBV19 and TRBJ1-3; 8 bases align to TRBD1. The length of the CDR3 is 14 residues. Germline CDR1 LNHDA, CDR2 SQIVND (reference sequence). Germline trimming cut 6 bases from V and 0 bases from J; bases unmatched to any gene: 1. The CDR3 region has the DNA TGTGCCAGTAGGGGACAGGCCTCTGGAAACACCATATATTTT. Translated, it gives CASRGQASGNTIYF.

V is TRBV7-8 and J is TRBJ2-2; possible D gene TRBD1, 6 bases. CDR3 length: 15 amino acids. Trimming removed 2 bases at V and 1 base at J, with 8 bases between. Germline V gene sequence: CDR1 SGHVS, CDR2 FQNEAQ. The CDR3 loop reads CASSLLDRNTGELFF. Written as DNA, the CDR3 is TGTGCCAGCAGCTTATTGGACAGGAACACCGGGGAGCTGTTTTTT.

V is TRBV29-1 and J is TRBJ1-1; D gene ambiguous. The V gene lost 4 bases and the J gene lost 8 bases, with 14 bases spanning the gap. Looked up from germline, CDR1 is SQVTM and CDR2 is ANQGSEA. The length of the CDR3 is 12 residues. In DNA form, the CDR3 reads TGCAGCGTTGTCAAGTCAGGAATCGAAGCTTTCTTT. The encoded protein is CSVVKSGIEAFF.

This clone was observed a few times. This chain links TRBV7-3 with TRBJ2-1; 9 nucleotides match TRBD1. The CDR3 covers 16 residues. J was trimmed by 9 bases and V by 0 bases; bases with no gene match: 9. Germline V gives CDR1 SGHTA, CDR2 FQGTGA. The CDR3: CASSLTPTDRGAEQFF. The DNA for the CDR3 is TGTGCCAGCAGCTTAACCCCTACGGACAGGGGCGCTGAGCAGTTCTTC.

This chain uses TRBV2 with TRBJ2-2; 7 bases are a match to TRBD1. Germline V lookup: CDR1 SNHLY, CDR2 FYNNEI. The CDR3 is 16 residues long. V shed 2 bases and J 2 bases; nucleotides not matched to a gene: 5. CDR3 sequence (DNA): TGTGCCAGCAGTGAAATGGCAGGGGGTAACACCGGGGAGCTGTTTTTT. Protein product: CASSEMAGGNTGELFF. Complete variable domain (other parts from reference TRBV2 and TRBJ2-2): EPEVTQTPSHQVTQMGQEVILRCVPISNHLYFYWYRQILGQKVEFLVSFYNNEISEKSEIFDDQFSVERPDGSNFTLKIRSTKLEDSAMYFCASSEMAGGNTGELFFGEGSRLTVL.

With respect to this clone: No DNA is shown, since the ends of the CDR3 on it are uncertain; the CDR3 is the one TCRdb lists. CDR3 region: CASSKSKSKGVASGNTIYF. This chain connects TRBV21-1 to TRBJ1-3. TRBV21-1 is tagged as a pseudogene. Termini included, the CDR3 measures 19 amino acids.

The sample holds one count of this clone. The chain carries TRBV5-6 and TRBJ2-3; 8 bases are a match to TRBD1. The CDR3 consists of 13 residues. The V segment lost 2 bases and the J segment 7 bases; nucleotides outside the gene matches: 3. Germline CDR1 reads SGHDT; CDR2 reads YYEEEE. The CDR3 nucleotides read TGTGCCAGCAGCTTCAGGGGGCCCAATACGCAGTATTTT. This sequence encodes CASSFRGPNTQYF.

This rearrangement joins TRBV5-4 to TRBJ1-2; D perhaps matches TRBD1 (6 bases). V lost 4 bases and J lost 7, with 23 bases in between. Germline V gene sequence: CDR1 SGHNT, CDR2 YYREEE (reference sequence). The CDR3 contains 16 residues. CDR3 nucleotide sequence: TGTGCCAGCAGCCGGGCCCTTAGTGGCCCACAGGGTGGCTACACCTTC. As protein: CASSRALSGPQGGYTF.

V usage is TRBV4-2 and J usage is TRBJ2-3; 10 bases are a match to TRBD2. Germline lookup yields CDR1 LGHNA and CDR2 YNFKEQ. Losses at the gene ends were 2 bases for V and 6 bases for J; bases not matched to a gene: 8. The CDR3 runs to 16 residues. The CDR3 DNA sequence: TGTGCCAGCAGCCAACCCAGCGGGAGGGCCTCGGATACGCAGTATTTT. Protein sequence: CASSQPSGRASDTQYF.

The genes are TRBV7-9 and TRBJ2-7, with D tentatively TRBD1 (6 bases). Germline lookup yields CDR1 SEHNR and CDR2 FQNEAQ (reference sequence). The germline V and J ends were trimmed by 5 bases and 4 bases, with 9 bases remaining between them. CDR3 size: 12 residues. CDR3 loop: CASSRTEYEQYF. The DNA for the CDR3 is TGTGCCAGCAGCCGGACAGAATACGAGCAGTACTTC.

V is TRBV12-3 or TRBV12-4 and J is TRBJ2-7; 9 positions agree with TRBD1. V dropped 6 bases and J dropped 2; count of bases not matched to a gene: 2. The CDR3 is 13 residues long. The CDR3 DNA follows: TGTGCCAGCAGCGGGACAGGGCCCTACGAGCAGTACTTC. Translation: CASSGTGPYEQYF.

This sequence joins TRBV4-3 and TRBJ1-3; D may be TRBD1 (5 bases). V was pared by 4 bases and J by 0 bases, with 16 bases between. CDR1 and CDR2 (germline): LGHNA, YSLEER. CDR3 length equals 17 residues. CDR3 sequence: CASSPRGHSFSGNTIYF. As DNA, the CDR3 is TGCGCCAGCAGCCCTCGTGGACACTCGTTCTCTGGAAACACCATATATTTT.

The chain is built from TRBV9 and TRBJ1-2; D is unresolved. The germline V gene encodes CDR1 SGDLS and CDR2 YYNGEE. The CDR3 runs to 15 residues. V lost 4 bases and J lost 4, with 17 bases in between. The CDR3 loop is CASSQRTDPAYGYTF. The CDR3 nucleotides are TGTGCCAGCAGCCAGCGGACCGACCCTGCCTATGGCTACACCTTC.

The chain has TRBV7-2 and TRBJ2-7; TRBD1 matches 9 bases. The CDR3 has 15 amino acids. Germline assignment: CDR1 SGHTA and CDR2 FQGNSA. V dropped 2 bases and J dropped 6; count of bases not matched to a gene: 8. The CDR3 loop is CASSLQGQGPGEQYF. The CDR3, as DNA: TGTGCCAGCAGCTTACAGGGACAGGGTCCCGGCGAGCAGTACTTC.

The V call is TRBV18, the J call TRBJ2-5; TRBD2 agrees at 7 bases. The length of the CDR3 is 18 residues. J lost 4 bases, V lost 3 bases, and 17 bases had no gene match. CDR1 is KGHSH and CDR2 is LQKENI in the germline V gene. The CDR3 here is CASSPRHLGGSGGETQYF. The CDR3 DNA reads TGTGCCAGCTCACCCCGGCACCTAGGCGGGAGTGGAGGAGAGACCCAGTACTTC.

This clone turned up a few times. Within the sample, other DNA sequences also encode this same CDR3. V usage is TRBV7-9 and J usage is TRBJ1-1, with 7 bases fitting TRBD1. Germline loops: CDR1 SEHNR, CDR2 FQNEAQ (reference sequence). There are 13 residues in the CDR3. V lost 5 bases to trimming and J lost 3 bases; unmatched junction nucleotides: 3. CDR3 nucleotides: TGTGCCAGCAGCCTTACAGGGGACACTGAAGCTTTCTTT. Protein product: CASSLTGDTEAFF. The full variable domain, its missing parts supplied by reference TRBV7-9 and TRBJ1-1, is DTGVSQNPRHKITKRGQNVTFRCDPISEHNRLYWYRQTLGQGPEFLTYFQNEAQLEKSRLLSDRFSAERPKGSFSTLEIQRTEQGDSAMYLCASSLTGDTEAFFGQGTRLTVV.

The rearrangement uses TRBV19 and TRBJ1-5; TRBD1 aligns across 7 bases. Germline CDR1 and CDR2: LNHDA and SQIVND (reference sequence). The CDR3 is 14 residues long. V gave up 11 bases and J gave up 6 bases; unmatched junction bases: 13. The CDR3 is CASTQGMGSQPQHF. Written as DNA, the CDR3 is TGTGCCTCAACACAGGGGATGGGAAGTCAGCCCCAGCATTTT.